The clone carrying this TCR beta chain was detected a few times. No antigen is known for it. This CDR3 contains 14 residues. Trimming shortened V by 4 bases and J by 1 base, and 10 bases separated the two germline ends. Germline CDR1 and CDR2: MNHEY and SVGAGI. The data were obtained in a study of regulatory T cells in long-lasting Graves disease. Study details: By definition, persistent Graves' disease involved antithyroid drugs for over 5 years alongside positive TSH receptor antibodies.

This sample's time point: persistent/refractory GD, antithyroid drugs over 5 years with positive TRAb. There was RNA extracted from PBMCs, and the TCR library was made from it. The diagnosis of Graves' disease used American Thyroid Association guidelines. Sequencing libraries for TCR beta were prepared with iRepertoire HTBI primers and Arm-PCR of CDR3 regions. TCRdb fed the multiplex PCR reads into MiXCR, producing one record per CDR3 protein. The sample carries 300,000 to 350,000 distinct CDR3 sequences, 20% recorded once. Study results and caveats: Less diverse TCR repertoires were seen in persistent Graves' patients than in newly diagnosed ones. Newly diagnosed disease favored TRBV20-1 and TRBJ2-1 over persistent disease.

The sequenced sample was peripheral blood mononuclear cells (PBMCs), obtained when the disease was refractory, from a patient treated with antithyroid drugs. The chain carries TRBV6-5 and TRBJ2-5; maybe TRBD1 (5 bases). The receptor was derived from a female donor with Graves disease. As DNA, the CDR3 is TGTGCCAGCAGTTCATCGACAGCCCAAGAGACCCAGTACTTC. It yields the protein CASSSSTAQETQYF.